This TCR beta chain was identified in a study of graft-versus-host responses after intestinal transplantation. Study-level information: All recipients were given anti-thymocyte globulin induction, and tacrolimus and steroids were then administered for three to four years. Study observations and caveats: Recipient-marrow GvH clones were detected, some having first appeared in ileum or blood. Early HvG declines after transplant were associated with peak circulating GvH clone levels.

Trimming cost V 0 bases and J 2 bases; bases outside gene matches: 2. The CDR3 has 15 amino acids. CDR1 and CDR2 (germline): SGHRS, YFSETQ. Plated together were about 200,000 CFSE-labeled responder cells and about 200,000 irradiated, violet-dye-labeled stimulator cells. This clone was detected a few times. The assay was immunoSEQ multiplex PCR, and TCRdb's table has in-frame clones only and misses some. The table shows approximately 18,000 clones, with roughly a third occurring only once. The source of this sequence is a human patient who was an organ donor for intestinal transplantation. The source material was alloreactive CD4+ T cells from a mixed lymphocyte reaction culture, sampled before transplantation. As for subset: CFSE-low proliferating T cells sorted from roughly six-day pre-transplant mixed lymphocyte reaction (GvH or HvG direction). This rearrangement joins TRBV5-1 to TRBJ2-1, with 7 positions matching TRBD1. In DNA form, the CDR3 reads TGCGCCAGCAGCTTGGAGACAGGGCCCTACAATGAGCAGTTCTTC. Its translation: CASSLETGPYNEQFF.